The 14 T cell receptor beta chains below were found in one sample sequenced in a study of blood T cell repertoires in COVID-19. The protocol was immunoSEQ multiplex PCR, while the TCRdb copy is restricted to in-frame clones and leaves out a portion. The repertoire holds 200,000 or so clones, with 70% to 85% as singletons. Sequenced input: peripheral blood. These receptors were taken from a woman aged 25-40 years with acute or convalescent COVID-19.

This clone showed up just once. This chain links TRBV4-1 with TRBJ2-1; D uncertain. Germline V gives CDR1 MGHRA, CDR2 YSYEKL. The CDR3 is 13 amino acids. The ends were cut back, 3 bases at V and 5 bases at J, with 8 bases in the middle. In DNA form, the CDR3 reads TGCGCCAGCAGCCACCTACCCAACAATGAGCAGTTCTTC. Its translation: CASSHLPNNEQFF.

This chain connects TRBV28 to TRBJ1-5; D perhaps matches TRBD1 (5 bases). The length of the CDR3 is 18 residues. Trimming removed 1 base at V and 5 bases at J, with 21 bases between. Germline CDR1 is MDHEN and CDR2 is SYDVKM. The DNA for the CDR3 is TGTGCCAGCAGTTTATCGACTGGATTGGGGGGTTTCGATCAGCCCCAGCATTTT. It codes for CASSLSTGLGGFDQPQHF. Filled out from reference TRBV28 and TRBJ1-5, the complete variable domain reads DVKVTQSSRYLVKRTGEKVFLECVQDMDHENMFWYRQDPGLGLRLIYFSYDVKMKEKGDIPEGYSVSREKKERFSLILESASTNQTSMYLCASSLSTGLGGFDQPQHFGDGTRLSIL.

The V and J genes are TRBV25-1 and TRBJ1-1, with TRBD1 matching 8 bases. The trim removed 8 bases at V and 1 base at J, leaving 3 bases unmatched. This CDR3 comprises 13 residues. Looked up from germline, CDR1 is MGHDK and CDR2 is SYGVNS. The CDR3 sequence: CASLDRANTEAFF. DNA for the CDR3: TGTGCCAGCCTGGACAGGGCGAACACTGAAGCTTTCTTT.

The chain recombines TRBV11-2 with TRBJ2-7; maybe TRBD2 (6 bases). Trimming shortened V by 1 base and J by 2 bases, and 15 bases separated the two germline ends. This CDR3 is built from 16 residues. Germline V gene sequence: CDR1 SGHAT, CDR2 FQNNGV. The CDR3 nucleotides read TGTGCCAGCAGCTTAGGCGGGACTCCATATACCTACGAGCAGTACTTC. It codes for CASSLGGTPYTYEQYF.

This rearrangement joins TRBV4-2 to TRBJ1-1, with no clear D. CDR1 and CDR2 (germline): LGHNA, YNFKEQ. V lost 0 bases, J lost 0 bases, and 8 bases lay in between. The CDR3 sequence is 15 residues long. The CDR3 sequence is CASSQDRGMNTEAFF. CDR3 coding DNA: TGTGCCAGCAGCCAAGATCGAGGGATGAACACTGAAGCTTTCTTT.

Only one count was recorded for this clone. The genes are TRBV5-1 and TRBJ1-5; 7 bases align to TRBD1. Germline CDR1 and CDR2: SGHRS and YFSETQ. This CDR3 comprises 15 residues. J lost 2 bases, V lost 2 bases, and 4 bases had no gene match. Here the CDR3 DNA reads TGCGCCAGCAGCTTTACAGGGGATGGCAATCAGCCCCAGCATTTT. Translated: CASSFTGDGNQPQHF.

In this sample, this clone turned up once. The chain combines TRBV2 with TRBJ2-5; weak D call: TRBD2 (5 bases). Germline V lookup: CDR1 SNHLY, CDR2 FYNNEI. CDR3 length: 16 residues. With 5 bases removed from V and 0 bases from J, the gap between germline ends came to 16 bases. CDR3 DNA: TGTGCCAGCAGTTCACCGGACTTCAAACACCAAGAGACCCAGTACTTC. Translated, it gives CASSSPDFKHQETQYF.

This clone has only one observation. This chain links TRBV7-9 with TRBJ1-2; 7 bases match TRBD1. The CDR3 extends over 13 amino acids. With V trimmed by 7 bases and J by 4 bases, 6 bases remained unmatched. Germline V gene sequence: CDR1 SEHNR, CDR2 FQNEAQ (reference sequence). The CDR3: CASTVQGGYGYTF. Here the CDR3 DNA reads TGTGCCAGCACCGTCCAGGGGGGCTATGGCTACACCTTC.

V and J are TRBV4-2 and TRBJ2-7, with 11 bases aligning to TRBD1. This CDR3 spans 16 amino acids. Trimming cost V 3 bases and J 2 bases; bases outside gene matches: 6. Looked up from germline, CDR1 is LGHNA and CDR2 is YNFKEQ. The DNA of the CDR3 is TGTGCCAGCAGCCACCCACCGGGACAGGGGGCCTACGAGCAGTACTTC. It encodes CASSHPPGQGAYEQYF.

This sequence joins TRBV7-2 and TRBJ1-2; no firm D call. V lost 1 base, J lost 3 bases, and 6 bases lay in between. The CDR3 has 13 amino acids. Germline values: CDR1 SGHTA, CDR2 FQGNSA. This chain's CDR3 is CASSLDADYGYTF. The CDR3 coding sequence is TGTGCCAGCAGCTTAGACGCGGACTATGGCTACACCTTC.

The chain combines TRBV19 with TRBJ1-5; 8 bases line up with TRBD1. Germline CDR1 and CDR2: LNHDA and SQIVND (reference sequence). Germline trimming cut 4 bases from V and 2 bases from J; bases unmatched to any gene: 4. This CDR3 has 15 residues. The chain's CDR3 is CASSTGQGGNQPQHF. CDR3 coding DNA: TGTGCCAGTAGTACCGGACAGGGAGGCAATCAGCCCCAGCATTTT.

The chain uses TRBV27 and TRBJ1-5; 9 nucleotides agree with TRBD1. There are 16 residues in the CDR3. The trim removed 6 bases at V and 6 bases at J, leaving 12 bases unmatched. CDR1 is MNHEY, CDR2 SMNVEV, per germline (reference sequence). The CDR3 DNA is TGTGCCAGCAGACAAGAAGGACAGGGGCCAAGTCAGCCCCAGCATTTT. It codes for CASRQEGQGPSQPQHF.

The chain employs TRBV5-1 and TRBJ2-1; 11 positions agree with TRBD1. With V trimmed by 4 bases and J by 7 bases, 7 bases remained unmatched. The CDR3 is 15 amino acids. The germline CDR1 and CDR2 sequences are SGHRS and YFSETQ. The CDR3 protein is CASSPGQGAWNEQFF. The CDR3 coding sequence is TGCGCCAGCAGCCCCGGACAGGGGGCGTGGAATGAGCAGTTCTTC.

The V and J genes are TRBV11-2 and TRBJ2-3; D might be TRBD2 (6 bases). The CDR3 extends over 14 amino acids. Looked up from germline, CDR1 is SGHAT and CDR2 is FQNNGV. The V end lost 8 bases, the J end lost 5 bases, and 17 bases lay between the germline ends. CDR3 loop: CASVFRDSRDTQYF. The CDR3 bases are TGTGCCAGCGTATTTCGGGACTCCCGAGATACGCAGTATTTT.